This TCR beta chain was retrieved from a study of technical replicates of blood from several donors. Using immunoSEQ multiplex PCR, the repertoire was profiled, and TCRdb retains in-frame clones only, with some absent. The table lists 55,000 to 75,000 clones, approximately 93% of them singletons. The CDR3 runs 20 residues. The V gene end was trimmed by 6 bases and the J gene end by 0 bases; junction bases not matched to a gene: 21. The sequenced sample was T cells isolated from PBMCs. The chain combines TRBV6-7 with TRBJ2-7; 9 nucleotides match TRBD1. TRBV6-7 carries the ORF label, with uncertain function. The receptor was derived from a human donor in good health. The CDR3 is CASSHTPGQGSGHHSYEQYF. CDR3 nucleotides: TGTGCCAGCAGCCACACCCCGGGACAGGGTAGCGGCCACCACTCCTACGAGCAGTACTTC.